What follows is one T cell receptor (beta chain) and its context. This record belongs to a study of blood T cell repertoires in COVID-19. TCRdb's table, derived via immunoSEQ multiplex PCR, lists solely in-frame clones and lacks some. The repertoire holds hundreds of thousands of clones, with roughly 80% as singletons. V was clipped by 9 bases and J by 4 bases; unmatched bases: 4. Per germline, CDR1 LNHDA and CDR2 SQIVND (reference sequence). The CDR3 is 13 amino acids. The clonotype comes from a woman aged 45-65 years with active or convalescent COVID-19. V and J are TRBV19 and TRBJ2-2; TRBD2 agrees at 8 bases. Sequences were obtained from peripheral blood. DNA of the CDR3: TGTGCCAGCTCCCGGGAGGGCACCGGGGAGCTGTTTTTT. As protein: CASSREGTGELFF.